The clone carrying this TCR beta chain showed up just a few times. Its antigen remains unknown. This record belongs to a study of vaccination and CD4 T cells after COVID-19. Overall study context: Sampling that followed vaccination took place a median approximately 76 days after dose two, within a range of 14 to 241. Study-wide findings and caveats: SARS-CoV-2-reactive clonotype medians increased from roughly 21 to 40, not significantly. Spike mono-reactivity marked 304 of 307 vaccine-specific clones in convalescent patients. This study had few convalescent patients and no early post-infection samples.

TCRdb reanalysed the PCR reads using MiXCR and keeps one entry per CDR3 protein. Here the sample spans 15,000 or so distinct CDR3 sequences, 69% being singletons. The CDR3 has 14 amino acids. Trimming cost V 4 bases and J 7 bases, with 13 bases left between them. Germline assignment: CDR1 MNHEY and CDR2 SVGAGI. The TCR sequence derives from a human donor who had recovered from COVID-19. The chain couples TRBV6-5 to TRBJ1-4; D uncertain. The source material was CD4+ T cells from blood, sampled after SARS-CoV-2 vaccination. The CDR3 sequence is CASSSQGSLEKLFF. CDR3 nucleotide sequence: TGTGCCAGCAGTTCCCAAGGATCGCTTGAAAAACTGTTTTTT.